The 32 T cell receptor beta chains in this list originate from one sample, sequenced in a study of a mutant IDH1 vaccine in newly diagnosed glioma. Time point described: baseline, week 1 (first vaccination visit). Treatment given: pre-vaccination baseline after standard-of-care therapy. Profiling relied on immunoSEQ multiplex PCR, and the TCRdb table lists in-frame clones only, not all of them. Among 30,000 to 40,000 clones listed, around 80% were seen once. Sequences were derived from peripheral blood mononuclear cells (PBMCs), sampled from a glioma patient treated with radiotherapy, temozolomide or both. These receptor sequences come from a man aged 50-59 years with glioma. Some clones in this sample may be carry-over from other donors' samples.

J is TRBJ2-7 and V is TRBV5-1, with 11 bases fitting TRBD2. V was clipped by 3 bases and J by 5 bases; unmatched bases: 4. Germline values: CDR1 SGHRS, CDR2 YFSETQ. This CDR3 region has 14 residues. This CDR3 reads CASSSSGRRDEQYF. CDR3 nucleotides: TGCGCCAGCAGCTCTAGCGGGAGGAGAGACGAGCAGTACTTC.

The CDR3 region is CASSAGRGLGEPQHF. CDR3 nucleotide sequence: TGCGCCAGCAGCGCTGGACGGGGGCTCGGGGAGCCCCAGCATTTT. The chain employs TRBV5-1 and TRBJ1-5, with D possibly matching TRBD1 (6 bases). The V gene's germline CDR1 is SGHRS and CDR2 YFSETQ. V was clipped by 4 bases and J by 8 bases, with 19 bases between them. CDR3 length equals 15 residues.

The J gene is TRBJ1-4, the V gene TRBV5-5; weak D call: TRBD1 (5 bases). This CDR3 has 15 amino acids. Trimming removed 4 bases at V and 8 bases at J, with 18 bases between. Per germline, CDR1 SGHKS and CDR2 YYEKEE (reference sequence). The CDR3 reads CASSPDGTLGEKLFF. CDR3 bases: TGTGCCAGCAGCCCCGACGGGACGTTGGGGGAAAAACTGTTTTTT. Full variable domain (remainder filled in from reference TRBV5-5 and TRBJ1-4): DAGVTQSPTHLIKTRGQQVTLRCSPISGHKSVSWYQQVLGQGPQFIFQYYEKEERGRGNFPDRFSARQFPNYSSELNVNALLLGDSALYLCASSPDGTLGEKLFFGSGTQLSVL.

The chain couples TRBV6-6 to TRBJ2-5, with D possibly TRBD1 on 5 matching bases. The CDR3 loop spans 14 amino acids. V lost 5 bases and J 4 bases, leaving 14 bases between the germline ends. CDR1 MNHNY and CDR2 SVGAGI come from the germline V gene (reference sequence). CDR3: CASSPRGGTETQYF. For the CDR3, the DNA is TGTGCCAGCAGTCCAAGGGGCGGCACAGAGACCCAGTACTTC.

This clone has a handful of counts. This rearrangement joins TRBV6-6 to TRBJ1-4; no firm D call. V was shortened by 7 bases and J by 4 bases, with 10 bases between the two germline ends. CDR1 MNHNY and CDR2 SVGAGI come from the germline V gene (reference sequence). CDR3 length: 13 residues. This chain's CDR3 is CASTTRGNEKLFF. CDR3 DNA sequence: TGTGCCAGCACCACCCGGGGTAATGAAAAACTGTTTTTT.

The chain couples TRBV6-5 to TRBJ2-3; D unresolved. The CDR3 runs to 12 residues. V shed 1 base and J shed 4 bases, with 3 bases lying between them. The germline V gene encodes CDR1 MNHEY and CDR2 SVGAGI. CDR3 sequence (DNA): TGTGCCAGCAGTTACTGTCCAGATACGCAGTATTTT. It translates to CASSYCPDTQYF.

As to this clone: The junction shows a germline mismatch at one end, possibly a read error. The rearrangement uses TRBV7-7 and TRBJ2-1; D is unclear. The length of the CDR3 is 13 residues. Germline CDR1 reads SSHAT; CDR2 reads FNYEAQ (reference sequence). CDR3 loop: CASSDAPYNEQFF. Here the CDR3 DNA reads TGTGCTAGCAGCGACGCTCCCTACAATGAGCAGTTCTTC.

The chain uses TRBV6-5 and TRBJ1-1, with 9 bases lining up with TRBD1. Germline V gene data show CDR1 as MNHEY and CDR2 as SVGAGI. CDR3 length equals 11 residues. V dropped 6 bases and J dropped 12; count of bases not matched to a gene: 5. The CDR3 nucleotides read TGTGCCAGCAGGCGGACAGGGGTAACTTTCTTT. Translation gives CASRRTGVTFF.

In its sample, this clone ranks as medium-sized. The chain joins TRBV28 to TRBJ1-4; 10 positions match TRBD1. This CDR3 contains 16 residues. J gave up 6 bases and V 3 bases, and 7 bases lay outside the gene matches. Germline CDR1 is MDHEN and CDR2 is SYDVKM. The DNA for the CDR3 is TGTGCCAGCAGTTTTTACTTTGGACAGGGGGATGAAAAACTGTTTTTT. This codes for CASSFYFGQGDEKLFF.

The table lists this clone with a few counts. The chain links TRBV2 to TRBJ1-2, with TRBD1 identical over 7 bases. V shed 9 bases and J 4 bases; nucleotides not matched to a gene: 8. The CDR3 is 13 amino acids. Germline CDR1 and CDR2: SNHLY and FYNNEI. The CDR3 sequence is CARGTAPGYGYTF. The CDR3 region has the DNA TGTGCCAGAGGGACAGCGCCTGGCTATGGCTACACCTTC.

The chain couples TRBV5-8 to TRBJ1-5; 7 positions match TRBD1. V was pared by 2 bases and J by 7 bases, with 6 bases of the junction left unmatched. This CDR3 is built from 14 residues. CDR1 and CDR2 from the germline V gene are SGHTS and YDEGEE. The CDR3 DNA reads TGTGCCAGCAGCTTTCAGGGGGACTACCAGCCCCAGCATTTT. This gives the protein CASSFQGDYQPQHF.

The V gene is TRBV4-2, the J gene TRBJ2-2; 7 bases are shared with TRBD2. Germline V gene sequence: CDR1 LGHNA, CDR2 YNFKEQ. V lost 0 bases, J lost 7 bases, and 2 bases stayed unmatched. The CDR3 length is 14 residues. The DNA of the CDR3 is TGTGCCAGCAGCCAAGATCCTAGCGGCGGGGAGCTGTTTTTT. It translates to CASSQDPSGGELFF.

The rearrangement links TRBV6-1 to TRBJ1-2; 9 nucleotides match TRBD1. CDR1 and CDR2 (germline): MNHNS, SASEGT. The CDR3 has 14 residues. J was trimmed by 4 bases and V by 6 bases; bases with no gene match: 6. CDR3 nucleotide sequence: TGTGCCAGCAGCCCTGGGACAGGGTCCTATGGCTACACCTTC. It translates to CASSPGTGSYGYTF.

The genes are TRBV2 and TRBJ2-7; TRBD1 matches at 7 bases. CDR3 size: 16 residues. CDR1 is SNHLY, CDR2 FYNNEI, per germline. V was clipped by 4 bases and J by 3 bases; unmatched bases: 12. This chain's CDR3 is CASSVGTAPQYYEQYF. CDR3 DNA sequence: TGTGCCAGCAGTGTCGGGACAGCGCCCCAGTACTACGAGCAGTACTTC.

This chain connects TRBV5-4 to TRBJ2-7; 7 positions agree with TRBD2. From germline, CDR1 is SGHNT and CDR2 YYREEE (reference sequence). The CDR3 is 15 amino acids. Trimming cost V 4 bases and J 2 bases; bases outside gene matches: 9. The CDR3 region has the DNA TGTGCCAGCAGCCCCGGGGAGGGTGGGACCTACGAGCAGTACTTC. It translates to CASSPGEGGTYEQYF. Full variable domain (remainder filled in from reference TRBV5-4 and TRBJ2-7): ETGVTQSPTHLIKTRGQQVTLRCSSQSGHNTVSWYQQALGQGPQFIFQYYREEENGRGNFPPRFSGLQFPNYSSELNVNALELDDSALYLCASSPGEGGTYEQYFGPGTRLTVT.

This chain links TRBV2 with TRBJ2-5; no definite D call. The CDR3 length is 11 residues. Trimming removed 6 bases from V and 3 bases from J, with 5 bases in between. The V gene's germline CDR1 is SNHLY and CDR2 FYNNEI. DNA for the CDR3: TGTGCCAGCAGCCAGAAAGAGACCCAGTACTTC. Protein sequence: CASSQKETQYF. Full variable domain (rest looked up from reference TRBV2 and TRBJ2-5): EPEVTQTPSHQVTQMGQEVILRCVPISNHLYFYWYRQILGQKVEFLVSFYNNEISEKSEIFDDQFSVERPDGSNFTLKIRSTKLEDSAMYFCASSQKETQYFGPGTRLLVL.

This clone appeared once. This sequence joins TRBV9 and TRBJ2-5; 11 bases match TRBD1. Germline V CDR1 and CDR2: SGDLS, YYNGEE. The junction had 6 bases not matched to a gene; V was cut back by 4 bases and J by 4 bases. The CDR3 loop spans 15 amino acids. The CDR3 coding sequence is TGTGCCAGCAGCTCATCCGGGACAGGGGGAGAGACCCAGTACTTC. Translated, it gives CASSSSGTGGETQYF. The whole variable domain, filled in from reference TRBV9 and TRBJ2-5, reads DSGVTQTPKHLITATGQRVTLRCSPRSGDLSVYWYQQSLDQGLQFLIQYYNGEERAKGNILERFSAQQFPDLHSELNLSSLELGDSALYFCASSSSGTGGETQYFGPGTRLLVL.

The V call is TRBV2, the J call TRBJ2-7; D unresolved. The CDR3 consists of 11 residues. Germline loops: CDR1 SNHLY, CDR2 FYNNEI. The V end was cut by 0 bases, the J end by 5 bases, with 2 bases between. CDR3 DNA sequence: TGTGCCAGCAGTGAAGCGGACGAGCAGTACTTC. Residues: CASSEADEQYF.

The CDR3 nucleotides read TGTGCCAGCAGTGTGAGCCAGACAGCAACTAATGAAAAACTGTTTTTT. It translates to CASSVSQTATNEKLFF. The chain uses TRBV2 and TRBJ1-4, with a possible D match to TRBD1 (5 bases). V shed 4 bases and J shed 0 bases, with 12 bases lying between them. The CDR3 spans 16 residues. CDR1 is SNHLY, CDR2 FYNNEI, per germline.

This chain connects TRBV5-4 to TRBJ2-1; 13 bases are a match to TRBD2. The germline V gene encodes CDR1 SGHNT and CDR2 YYREEE (reference sequence). The CDR3 is made up of 16 amino acids. Trimming took 2 bases from V and 2 from J; bases not matched to a gene: 1. CDR3 loop: CASSLGTSGAYNEQFF. CDR3 nucleotides: TGTGCCAGCAGCTTAGGGACTAGCGGGGCCTACAATGAGCAGTTCTTC.

This chain connects TRBV5-1 to TRBJ2-2; 8 bases map to TRBD1. The germline CDR1 and CDR2 sequences are SGHRS and YFSETQ. V lost 2 bases and J lost 1; bases outside the gene matches: 4. The CDR3 is 16 amino acids. For the CDR3, the DNA is TGCGCCAGCAGCTTTGCCGGGACAGGGAACACCGGGGAGCTGTTTTTT. Amino acid sequence: CASSFAGTGNTGELFF.

Turning to this clone: Being one base from a much bigger clone, this may be a read error. The gene calls are TRBV30 and TRBJ2-6, with a possible D match to TRBD1 (5 bases). The CDR3 spans 15 residues. The germline gives CDR1 GTSNPN, CDR2 SVGIG (reference sequence). The CDR3 loop is CAWSVSPSGANILTF. CDR3 nucleotides: TGTGCCTGGAGTGTATCACCCTCTGGGGCCAACATCCTGACTTTC.

V is TRBV9 and J is TRBJ1-1; no reliable D call. The CDR3 is made up of 13 amino acids. The germline gives CDR1 SGDLS, CDR2 YYNGEE. V lost 0 bases, J lost 1 base, and 4 bases lay in between. CDR3 DNA: TGTGCCAGCAGCGTAGACAGGAACACTGAAGCTTTCTTT. Its protein is CASSVDRNTEAFF. Together with reference TRBV9 and TRBJ1-1, the CDR3 gives the full variable domain: DSGVTQTPKHLITATGQRVTLRCSPRSGDLSVYWYQQSLDQGLQFLIQYYNGEERAKGNILERFSAQQFPDLHSELNLSSLELGDSALYFCASSVDRNTEAFFGQGTRLTVV.

The chain is built from TRBV9 and TRBJ2-5; D possibly uses TRBD1 or TRBD2 (5 bases each). V gave up 0 bases and J gave up 4 bases, with 7 bases separating them. From germline, CDR1 is SGDLS and CDR2 YYNGEE. The CDR3 covers 13 residues. The CDR3 region has the DNA TGTGCCAGCAGCGTAGAGGGGAGAGAGACCCAGTACTTC. Translated: CASSVEGRETQYF.

This chain joins TRBV7-7 and TRBJ2-5, with 9 bases aligning to TRBD1. This CDR3 is 14 amino acids long. The germline gives CDR1 SSHAT, CDR2 FNYEAQ (reference sequence). Trimming took 5 bases from V and 3 from J; bases not matched to a gene: 4. For the CDR3, the DNA is TGTGCCAGCAGCCCCGACAGGGGGAAAGAGACCCAGTACTTC. The encoded protein is CASSPDRGKETQYF. The full variable domain, rest sourced from reference TRBV7-7 and TRBJ2-5, is GAGVSQSPRYKVTKRGQDVTLRCDPISSHATLYWYQQALGQGPEFLTYFNYEAQPDKSGLPSDRFSAERPEGSISTLTIQRTEQRDSAMYRCASSPDRGKETQYFGPGTRLLVL.

This clone appeared a few times. V is TRBV2 and J is TRBJ1-2; D is possibly TRBD1 (5 bases). V lost 3 bases and J 8 bases, leaving 13 bases between the germline ends. Germline V gene sequence: CDR1 SNHLY, CDR2 FYNNEI. The CDR3 covers 13 residues. The CDR3 DNA follows: TGTGCCAGCAGTGATTCCAGGGAGGGCGGCTACACCTTC. It yields the protein CASSDSREGGYTF.

Only a few counts were recorded for this clone. The chain links TRBV29-1 to TRBJ1-2; 11 bases are a match to TRBD1. CDR1 is SQVTM, CDR2 ANQGSEA, per germline. The J segment lost 6 bases and the V segment lost 6 bases, leaving 3 bases of the junction unmatched. This CDR3 has 12 amino acids. CDR3 loop: CSVRTGGDGYTF. CDR3 sequence (DNA): TGCAGCGTACGGACAGGGGGCGATGGCTACACCTTC.

The CDR3, as DNA: TGTGCCAGCAGCCCTCGGACGGGACAGCCCCAGCATTTT. It yields the protein CASSPRTGQPQHF. The chain is built from TRBV28 and TRBJ1-5; no firm D call. The CDR3 contains 13 residues. The germline CDR1 and CDR2 sequences are MDHEN and SYDVKM. Trimming left V 6 bases short and J 7 bases short, with 13 bases between.

The V gene is TRBV7-8, the J gene TRBJ1-2; D might be TRBD1 (5 bases). Germline V lookup: CDR1 SGHVS, CDR2 FQNEAQ. Trimming removed 2 bases at V and 5 bases at J, with 9 bases between. The CDR3 covers 13 residues. The CDR3 nucleotides are TGTGCCAGCAGCTTACTACAGGAATATGGCTACACCTTC. Its protein product is CASSLLQEYGYTF.

The CDR3 sequence: CASSRGGGYGYTF. CDR3 bases: TGTGCCAGCAGCCGAGGGGGGGGCTATGGCTACACCTTC. The chain links TRBV7-2 to TRBJ1-2, with D possibly TRBD1 on 6 matching bases. V was pared by 5 bases and J by 4 bases, with 11 bases between. The germline V gene encodes CDR1 SGHTA and CDR2 FQGNSA. The CDR3 length is 13 residues.

The V gene is TRBV2, the J gene TRBJ1-5; D is unresolved. With 2 bases removed from V and 7 bases from J, the gap between germline ends came to 9 bases. There are 13 residues in the CDR3. Germline values: CDR1 SNHLY, CDR2 FYNNEI. CDR3 bases: TGTGCCAGCAGTGAATCTGTCGGGCAGCCCCAGCATTTT. It specifies CASSESVGQPQHF.

The genes are TRBV14 and TRBJ2-3; D is undetermined. CDR1 and CDR2 (germline): SGHDN, FVKESK. This CDR3 is 15 amino acids long. V dropped 5 bases and J dropped 0 bases, with 12 bases sitting between them. The CDR3 protein is CASSESLSSTDTQYF. The CDR3 region has the DNA TGTGCCAGCAGCGAATCACTATCAAGCACAGATACGCAGTATTTT.